This record covers a single T cell receptor (beta chain). Its antigen remains unidentified. The CDR3 length is 16 residues. V was pared by 3 bases and J by 6 bases, with 24 bases between. CDR1 is DFQATT and CDR2 is SNEGSKA in the germline V gene (reference sequence). Preparation of TCR beta libraries was done by quantitative 5'-RACE with molecular barcodes. MiXCR was run by TCRdb on the 5' RACE reads, yielding one entry per CDR3 protein. The sample has some 250,000 distinct CDR3 sequences, 24% seen once. The sample originates from a study of CD8 T cells in ankylosing spondylitis. Study observations and caveats: Disease-associated clonotypes exhibited CD8+ identity and were relatively infrequent in peripheral blood. Reactive arthritis synovial fluid and blood previously showed some of these motif variants. Clones linked to disease were reported to show significant enrichment in matched ankylosing spondylitis synovial fluid.

The specimen was blood, either unsorted or a sorted T cell fraction (not recorded which). The V gene is TRBV20-1, the J gene TRBJ2-7, with D perhaps TRBD1 (6 bases). The TCR comes from a male donor with ankylosing spondylitis or in good health (not recorded which). The CDR3 coding sequence is TGCAGTGCTAGTATATCAGGGGACCCCCGGACGGGCGAGCAGTACTTC. It is translated as CSASISGDPRTGEQYF.